Presented here are 14 T cell receptor beta chains from one specimen sequenced in a study of graft-versus-host responses after intestinal transplantation. Produced via immunoSEQ multiplex PCR; TCRdb's table is partial and in-frame only. The profile shows some 45,000 clones, 75% to 95% of them singletons. The sequencing here drew on PBMCs, taken 524 days after transplant. The receptors here all came from a human patient who received an intestinal transplant, so some T cells may come from the graft donor.

To note about this clone: The same CDR3 is also encoded by other DNA sequences in this sample. The rearrangement links TRBV15 to TRBJ2-7; no reliable D call. Germline V CDR1 and CDR2: LNHNV, YYDKDF (reference sequence). The CDR3 has 13 amino acids. V dropped 0 bases and J dropped 4 bases, with 7 bases sitting between them. The CDR3 region has the DNA TGTGCCACCAGCAGAGATCGTGGTTACGAGCAGTACTTC. Translated: CATSRDRGYEQYF.

CDR3 protein: CASSLKLAGGADTQYF. The CDR3 DNA reads TGTGCCAGCAGCTTAAAGCTAGCGGGAGGGGCAGATACGCAGTATTTT. The chain is built from TRBV11-1 and TRBJ2-3; 12 nucleotides agree with TRBD2. The length of the CDR3 is 16 residues. J was trimmed by 4 bases and V by 2 bases; bases with no gene match: 4. CDR1 and CDR2 from the germline V gene are SGHAT and FQDESV (reference sequence).

The rearrangement uses TRBV7-2 and TRBJ1-5, with 7 bases identical to TRBD1. V lost 5 bases, J lost 2 bases, and 3 bases stayed unmatched. Germline-derived CDR1 and CDR2 are SGHTA and FQGNSA. CDR3 length: 14 residues. The CDR3 nucleotides are TGTGCCAGCAGCCGAACAGGGGGCAATCAGCCCCAGCATTTT. Protein sequence: CASSRTGGNQPQHF. The variable domain in full, with the rest retrieved from reference TRBV7-2 and TRBJ1-5, is GAGVSQSPSNKVTEKGKDVELRCDPISGHTALYWYRQSLGQGLEFLIYFQGNSAPDKSGLPSDRFSAERTGGSVSTLTIQRTQQEDSAVYLCASSRTGGNQPQHFGDGTRLSIL.

This clone was picked up one time. V gene TRBV6-1 combines with J gene TRBJ1-1; D remains unclear. With 2 bases removed from V and 3 bases from J, the gap between germline ends came to 7 bases. This CDR3 comprises 13 residues. CDR1 is MNHNS and CDR2 is SASEGT in the germline V gene. The chain's CDR3 is CASSEIIYTEAFF. The CDR3 DNA follows: TGTGCCAGCAGTGAAATAATTTACACTGAAGCTTTCTTT.

The chain is built from TRBV7-6 and TRBJ2-1; 7 bases fit TRBD2. The CDR3 is made up of 15 amino acids. V lost 1 base and J lost 6; bases outside the gene matches: 6. In germline, CDR1 is SGHVS, CDR2 FNYEAQ. The CDR3 sequence: CASSLVAGVGNEQFF. As DNA, the CDR3 is TGTGCCAGCAGCTTAGTGGCGGGAGTGGGCAATGAGCAGTTCTTC.

The V call is TRBV10-1, the J call TRBJ1-1, with D unclear. CDR3 length equals 14 residues. CDR1 is WNHNN, CDR2 SYGVQD, per germline (reference sequence). V dropped 1 base and J dropped 4 bases, with 10 bases sitting between them. CDR3 protein: CASSEFDGLTEAFF. The CDR3 DNA follows: TGCGCCAGCAGTGAGTTCGACGGCCTCACTGAAGCTTTCTTT.

This chain links TRBV30 with TRBJ2-1, with D uncertain. Germline CDR1 and CDR2: GTSNPN and SVGIG (reference sequence). The CDR3 totals 11 residues. The ends were cut back, 7 bases at V and 6 bases at J, with 10 bases in the middle. CDR3 coding DNA: TGTGCCTCCAACTTCTTCAATGAGCAGTTCTTC. This codes for CASNFFNEQFF.

The chain is built from TRBV4-2 and TRBJ2-7; D may be TRBD1 (5 bases). CDR1 is LGHNA and CDR2 is YNFKEQ in the germline V gene. V was pared by 0 bases and J by 1 base, with 7 bases between. The CDR3 sequence is 14 residues long. The CDR3 DNA reads TGTGCCAGCAGCCAAGATAGGGGTTCCTACGAGCAGTACTTC. It encodes CASSQDRGSYEQYF.

The chain employs TRBV15 and TRBJ1-5; D not certain. There are 17 residues in the CDR3. CDR1 and CDR2 from the germline V gene are LNHNV and YYDKDF (reference sequence). Trimming pared 5 bases from V and 4 bases from J, leaving 21 bases between. The CDR3 region has the DNA TGTGCCACCAGCCCACGAGAGGGAGGACGGTGGAATCAGCCCCAGCATTTT. It encodes CATSPREGGRWNQPQHF. Using reference TRBV15 and TRBJ1-5 for the parts outside the CDR3, the full variable domain is DAMVIQNPRYQVTQFGKPVTLSCSQTLNHNVMYWYQQKSSQAPKLLFHYYDKDFNNEADTPDNFQSRRPNTSFCFLDIRSPGLGDTAMYLCATSPREGGRWNQPQHFGDGTRLSIL.

The gene calls are TRBV28 and TRBJ2-1, with D unclear. Germline V lookup: CDR1 MDHEN, CDR2 SYDVKM. Between the trimmed V and J ends, which lost 7 bases and 2 bases, there was a span of 15 bases. This CDR3 comprises 15 residues. The CDR3 DNA sequence: TGTGCCAGCACCTTAGGGAAAGAGGCCTACAATGAGCAGTTCTTC. Amino acids: CASTLGKEAYNEQFF. Using reference TRBV28 and TRBJ2-1 for the parts outside the CDR3, the full variable domain is DVKVTQSSRYLVKRTGEKVFLECVQDMDHENMFWYRQDPGLGLRLIYFSYDVKMKEKGDIPEGYSVSREKKERFSLILESASTNQTSMYLCASTLGKEAYNEQFFGPGTRLTVL.

This clone was picked up one time. This chain links TRBV25-1 with TRBJ2-7; D is possibly TRBD2 (6 bases). CDR1 is MGHDK, CDR2 SYGVNS, per germline. The germline V and J ends were trimmed by 10 bases and 3 bases, with 22 bases remaining between them. The CDR3 loop spans 15 amino acids. The chain's CDR3 is CANERLLGGYYEQYF. The CDR3 nucleotides read TGTGCCAACGAAAGACTACTAGGAGGGTACTACGAGCAGTACTTC.

The J gene is TRBJ1-2, the V gene TRBV28, with D uncertain. CDR3 length: 11 residues. V was cut by 6 bases and J by 4 bases, with 6 bases left in between. The V gene's germline CDR1 is MDHEN and CDR2 SYDVKM. The CDR3 DNA sequence: TGTGCCAGCAGGGCCCCCTATGGCTACACCTTC. This sequence encodes CASRAPYGYTF.

The genes are TRBV30 and TRBJ2-5; 7 bases agree with TRBD1. The CDR3 length is 13 residues. The V gene end was trimmed by 5 bases and the J gene end by 5 bases; junction bases not matched to a gene: 8. Germline V gene lookup returns CDR1 GTSNPN and CDR2 SVGIG (reference sequence). For the CDR3, the DNA is TGTGCCTGGGCCGAGGGGGCGGGTGAGACCCAGTACTTC. Translated, it gives CAWAEGAGETQYF.

This clone has more than one count but fewer than ten. The chain employs TRBV5-1 and TRBJ2-7, with 10 nucleotides matching TRBD2. The V gene end was trimmed by 7 bases and the J gene end by 4 bases; junction bases not matched to a gene: 8. The CDR3 is 14 residues long. Germline values: CDR1 SGHRS, CDR2 YFSETQ. CDR3: CASGWASGSYEQYF. The DNA of the CDR3 is TGCGCCAGCGGTTGGGCTAGCGGGAGTTACGAGCAGTACTTC.